This T cell receptor (beta chain) was identified in a study of blood T cell repertoires in COVID-19. Which cohort a participant joined came from the clinical history participants gave. Original processing methods: Amplification with reference gene primers provided the estimates of nucleated cell counts. TCRdb's table, derived via immunoSEQ multiplex PCR, lists solely in-frame clones and lacks some. The V and J calls and clone size were taken over from that table, and D and trimming were inferred from the DNA. The sample has about 180,000 clones; about nine tenths are singletons. The sequence came from a young woman who had recovered from COVID-19. The sample taken for sequencing was PBMCs or T cells enriched from blood (not recorded which).

The CDR3, as DNA: TGTGCCAGCAGCTTATACCCTCCAGCGGCGAACACCGGGGAGCTGTTTTTT. Translating gives CASSLYPPAANTGELFF. This chain links TRBV7-6 with TRBJ2-2; D perhaps matches TRBD2 (5 bases). V was pared by 2 bases and J by 0 bases, with 13 bases between. This CDR3 has 17 residues. Germline-derived CDR1 and CDR2 are SGHVS and FNYEAQ.